These 20 T cell receptor beta chains were sequenced from one sample in a study of cytomegalovirus exposure and HLA in healthy donors. The PCR made use of 60 Vbeta and 13 Jbeta primers. This table comes from immunoSEQ multiplex PCR, and its TCRdb copy is limited to in-frame clones, with some not included. Of 85,000 to 130,000 clones detected, around 76% appear once; the ten largest clones hold roughly 6%. Sequencing used PBMCs. These receptors originate from a woman in her 50s in good health and CMV-seropositive.

CDR3 nucleotides: TGTGCCAGCAGCACCGGGACTAGCGGGGGGGCCGGTCAAGAGACCCAGTACTTC. It yields the protein CASSTGTSGGAGQETQYF. This chain connects TRBV7-6 to TRBJ2-5, with TRBD2 identical over 16 bases. Trimming took 5 bases from V and 2 from J; bases not matched to a gene: 8. Germline values: CDR1 SGHVS, CDR2 FNYEAQ. This CDR3 contains 18 residues. The variable domain in full, completed from reference TRBV7-6 and TRBJ2-5, reads GAGVSQSPRYKVTKRGQDVALRCDPISGHVSLYWYRQALGQGPEFLTYFNYEAQQDKSGLPNDRFSAERPEGSISTLTIQRTEQRDSAMYRCASSTGTSGGAGQETQYFGPGTRLLVL.

CDR3 residues: CASSLDGTPYEQYF. Here the CDR3 DNA reads TGTGCCAGCAGCCTGGATGGGACACCCTACGAGCAGTACTTC. The V gene is TRBV5-4, the J gene TRBJ2-7, with D perhaps TRBD1 (6 bases). The CDR3 sequence is 14 residues long. Germline V gene lookup returns CDR1 SGHNT and CDR2 YYREEE (reference sequence). V dropped 4 bases and J dropped 2 bases, with 13 bases sitting between them.

This clone occurred a few times. The chain carries TRBV11-2 and TRBJ2-2; the D is unclear. V lost 1 base and J 2 bases, leaving 8 bases between the germline ends. The CDR3 loop spans 15 amino acids. CDR1 and CDR2 (germline): SGHAT, FQNNGV. CDR3 region: CASSLGRSNTGELFF. For the CDR3, the DNA is TGTGCCAGCAGCTTAGGTAGAAGTAACACCGGGGAGCTGTTTTTT.

The V call is TRBV6-1, the J call TRBJ2-2; a weak D match, TRBD2 (7 bases). Trimming removed 4 bases at V and 8 bases at J, with 17 bases between. The CDR3 is 15 residues long. CDR1 and CDR2 from the germline V gene are MNHNS and SASEGT. CDR3 sequence (DNA): TGTGCCAGCAGTGCCATGGGGGGGGCGGCAGGGGAGCTGTTTTTT. It encodes CASSAMGGAAGELFF.

CDR3 sequence (DNA): TGTGCCAGCAGTTACTCGGGACAGGGAAATCAGCCCCAGCATTTT. It yields the protein CASSYSGQGNQPQHF. The chain combines TRBV6-6 with TRBJ1-5; 9 positions agree with TRBD1. Germline V gene data show CDR1 as MNHNY and CDR2 as SVGAGI (reference sequence). This CDR3 has 15 residues. V was pared by 0 bases and J by 4 bases, with 1 base of the junction left unmatched.

The chain is built from TRBV19 and TRBJ1-6; the D is unclear. The CDR3 runs 15 residues. Germline values: CDR1 LNHDA, CDR2 SQIVND (reference sequence). V was trimmed by 8 bases and J by 0 bases, leaving 11 bases between them. The CDR3 spells CASDPGSSYNSPLHF. CDR3 sequence (DNA): TGTGCCAGTGATCCGGGGAGCTCCTATAATTCACCCCTCCACTTT.

The rearrangement links TRBV2 to TRBJ1-5; the D is unclear. The CDR3 is made up of 14 amino acids. The V end was cut by 3 bases, the J end by 0 bases, with 6 bases between. Germline CDR1 and CDR2: SNHLY and FYNNEI. The CDR3 spells CASSDNFSNQPQHF. The DNA of the CDR3 is TGTGCCAGCAGTGATAACTTTAGCAATCAGCCCCAGCATTTT.

The rearrangement uses TRBV19 and TRBJ1-3, with a possible D match to TRBD1 (6 bases). The CDR3 is made up of 15 amino acids. The germline V gene has CDR1 LNHDA and CDR2 SQIVND (reference sequence). Trimming pared 5 bases from V and 0 bases from J, leaving 11 bases between. The CDR3 here is CASSPMDSSGNTIYF. Written as DNA, the CDR3 is TGTGCCAGTAGTCCCATGGACAGCTCTGGAAACACCATATATTTT.

This rearrangement joins TRBV5-1 to TRBJ2-7, with a tentative D call TRBD1 (5 bases). The CDR3 sequence is 16 residues long. V lost 4 bases and J lost 5, with 22 bases in between. Looked up from germline, CDR1 is SGHRS and CDR2 is YFSETQ. The CDR3: CASSTGSAGIKNEQYF. The CDR3 nucleotides read TGCGCCAGCAGCACAGGAAGCGCAGGTATTAAGAACGAGCAGTACTTC.

The V call is TRBV7-9, the J call TRBJ2-1, with 8 bases fitting TRBD2. Trimming cost V 4 bases and J 3 bases; bases outside gene matches: 8. Germline V CDR1 and CDR2: SEHNR, FQNEAQ (reference sequence). There are 16 residues in the CDR3. CDR3 DNA: TGTGCCAGCAGCTCCAAGACTAGCGACCTCTACAATGAGCAGTTCTTC. Residues: CASSSKTSDLYNEQFF.

The V and J genes are TRBV28 and TRBJ2-5, with D tentatively TRBD2 (5 bases). The CDR3 runs to 13 residues. Trimming removed 4 bases at V and 7 bases at J, with 13 bases between. Per the germline V gene, CDR1 is MDHEN and CDR2 is SYDVKM. This chain's CDR3 is CASSSAYRGTQYF. In nucleotides, the CDR3 is TGTGCCAGCAGTTCGGCCTACCGGGGGACCCAGTACTTC.

The V gene is TRBV5-1, the J gene TRBJ1-1; 10 positions agree with TRBD1. Per germline, CDR1 SGHRS and CDR2 YFSETQ. There are 18 residues in the CDR3. The V gene end was trimmed by 1 base and the J gene end by 3 bases; junction bases not matched to a gene: 12. CDR3 protein: CASSLSTGTGVPDTEAFF. CDR3 DNA sequence: TGCGCCAGCAGCTTGTCCACCGGGACAGGGGTCCCTGACACTGAAGCTTTCTTT.

The chain links TRBV15 to TRBJ2-6, with D possibly TRBD1 on 5 matching bases. Germline V gene lookup returns CDR1 LNHNV and CDR2 YYDKDF (reference sequence). V was clipped by 0 bases and J by 0 bases, with 9 bases between them. This CDR3 spans 17 amino acids. This CDR3 is CATSREDSLSGANVLTF. Here the CDR3 DNA reads TGTGCCACCAGCAGAGAAGACAGTCTCTCTGGGGCCAACGTCCTGACTTTC.

The CDR3 DNA is TGTGCCAGCGATACCGGGACAGGGTTTCGGGAGACCCAGTACTTC. This translates into CASDTGTGFRETQYF. The J gene is TRBJ2-5, the V gene TRBV19; 9 positions match TRBD1. J was trimmed by 5 bases and V by 9 bases; bases with no gene match: 13. CDR3 length: 15 residues. Germline V gene data show CDR1 as LNHDA and CDR2 as SQIVND (reference sequence).

The chain is built from TRBV18 and TRBJ1-1; weak D call: TRBD1 (5 bases). Trimming took 1 base from V and 2 from J, leaving 11 bases between them. The germline CDR1 and CDR2 sequences are KGHSH and LQKENI. The CDR3 has 15 amino acids. This CDR3 is CASSPQTELNTEAFF. The CDR3 DNA sequence: TGTGCCAGCTCACCACAGACAGAGCTAAACACTGAAGCTTTCTTT. Based on the CDR3 plus reference TRBV18 and TRBJ1-1, the full variable domain is NAGVMQNPRHLVRRRGQEARLRCSPMKGHSHVYWYRQLPEEGLKFMVYLQKENIIDESGMPKERFSAEFPKEGPSILRIQQVVRGDSAAYFCASSPQTELNTEAFFGQGTRLTVV.

The DNA for the CDR3 is TGTGCCAGCAGCTTATTCACGGGGTTGGGTGAAAAACTGTTTTTT. It is translated as CASSLFTGLGEKLFF. The rearrangement links TRBV11-2 to TRBJ1-4; unclear D gene. Germline V gene sequence: CDR1 SGHAT, CDR2 FQNNGV. The CDR3 runs 15 residues. Trimming took off 2 bases at V and 7 bases at J, with 14 bases between the two ends.

The rearrangement joins TRBV4-3 to TRBJ2-2, with D possibly being TRBD2 (7 bases). V was clipped by 4 bases and J by 5 bases, with 14 bases between them. The CDR3 sequence is 15 residues long. The germline V gene has CDR1 LGHNA and CDR2 YSLEER. The CDR3, as DNA: TGCGCCAGCAGCCCCTTTGCGGGGGCGACCGGGGAGCTGTTTTTT. Translating gives CASSPFAGATGELFF.

This clone came up a few times. V is TRBV27 and J is TRBJ2-5, with TRBD1 identical over 10 bases. CDR3 length: 15 amino acids. The junction had 12 bases not matched to a gene; V was cut back by 5 bases and J by 9 bases. Looked up from germline, CDR1 is MNHEY and CDR2 is SMNVEV (reference sequence). In DNA, the CDR3 is TGTGCCAGCAGTCCCGTCGACAGGGGGCCCGAGGCCCAGTACTTC. It codes for CASSPVDRGPEAQYF.

DNA for the CDR3: TGTGCCAGCAGACAACGACTAAACACTGAAGCTTTCTTT. Translation: CASRQRLNTEAFF. The chain is built from TRBV6-1 and TRBJ1-1; no firm D call. The V end lost 6 bases, the J end lost 2 bases, and 10 bases lay between the germline ends. Looked up from germline, CDR1 is MNHNS and CDR2 is SASEGT. The CDR3 is 13 amino acids.

The chain joins TRBV7-9 to TRBJ1-1, with a weak D call TRBD1 (6 bases). CDR1 is SEHNR, CDR2 FQNEAQ, per germline (reference sequence). Trimming pared 1 base from V and 5 bases from J, leaving 23 bases between. The CDR3 has 18 residues. CDR3 in amino acids: CASSLGGGHPGFLTEAFF. CDR3 nucleotide sequence: TGTGCCAGCAGCTTAGGAGGGGGACACCCTGGGTTTTTGACTGAAGCTTTCTTT. Full variable domain (outside the CDR3, taken from reference TRBV7-9 and TRBJ1-1): DTGVSQNPRHKITKRGQNVTFRCDPISEHNRLYWYRQTLGQGPEFLTYFQNEAQLEKSRLLSDRFSAERPKGSFSTLEIQRTEQGDSAMYLCASSLGGGHPGFLTEAFFGQGTRLTVV.